These 20 T cell receptor beta chains were all obtained from the same sample, sequenced in a study of beta chain features in type 1 diabetes. Reverse transcription of all isolated RNA meant that expressed TCRB transcripts were sequenced. TCRdb keeps only in-frame clones here, not all; method: immunoSEQ multiplex PCR. Here the sample spans approximately 120,000 clones, 30% to 40% being singletons. Sequencing was performed on stem cell memory CD4+ T cells from blood. Every receptor here comes from a young woman in good health.

V gene TRBV6-6 combines with J gene TRBJ1-5, with 8 bases identical to TRBD1. J lost 4 bases, V lost 2 bases, and 4 bases had no gene match. In germline, CDR1 is MNHNY, CDR2 SVGAGI (reference sequence). The CDR3 has 15 residues. CDR3 sequence reads: CASSYTRTGNQPQHF. The DNA for the CDR3 is TGTGCCAGCAGTTACACTAGGACAGGGAATCAGCCCCAGCATTTT.

The chain carries TRBV7-3 and TRBJ2-1; 7 nucleotides align to TRBD2. CDR3 size: 15 residues. V lost 1 base to trimming and J lost 4 bases; unmatched junction nucleotides: 4. Per germline, CDR1 SGHTA and CDR2 FQGTGA. DNA for the CDR3: TGTGCCAGCAGCTTAAGACAAGCGGGGTACAATGAGCAGTTCTTC. It codes for CASSLRQAGYNEQFF.

The V and J genes are TRBV9 and TRBJ1-1, with a possible D match to TRBD1 (5 bases). This CDR3 has 15 residues. The germline gives CDR1 SGDLS, CDR2 YYNGEE. Trimming removed 0 bases at V and 3 bases at J, with 12 bases between. The CDR3 DNA follows: TGTGCCAGCAGCGTAGTGGACACTTCCTACACTGAAGCTTTCTTT. Translation: CASSVVDTSYTEAFF.

This clone was counted only a few times. V usage is TRBV28 and J usage is TRBJ2-7, with 9 bases matching TRBD1. The CDR3 has 14 residues. Germline values: CDR1 MDHEN, CDR2 SYDVKM. After removal of 6 bases from V and 5 bases from J, the junction contained 8 bases not matched to a gene. The CDR3 is CASRRRDRVNEQYF. CDR3 DNA sequence: TGTGCCAGCAGGCGCCGGGACAGGGTGAACGAGCAGTACTTC.

This clone came up a few times. The identical CDR3 is also encoded by other nucleotide sequences in the sample. This chain joins TRBV9 and TRBJ2-5; 12 bases fit TRBD2. Germline trimming cut 2 bases from V and 2 bases from J; bases unmatched to any gene: 4. The CDR3 has 16 residues. The germline V gene has CDR1 SGDLS and CDR2 YYNGEE. CDR3 protein: CASSVGLAGRQETQYF. Written as DNA, the CDR3 is TGTGCCAGCAGCGTCGGACTAGCGGGAAGGCAAGAGACCCAGTACTTC.

This chain joins TRBV18 and TRBJ2-1, with 16 bases identical to TRBD2. CDR1 is KGHSH and CDR2 is LQKENI in the germline V gene. The CDR3 has 18 amino acids. The trim removed 2 bases at V and 4 bases at J, leaving 5 bases unmatched. This CDR3 is CASSPRPGLAGGYNEQFF. In nucleotides, the CDR3 is TGTGCCAGCTCACCAAGACCGGGACTAGCGGGAGGGTACAATGAGCAGTTCTTC.

The rearrangement joins TRBV28 to TRBJ2-1; 11 bases line up with TRBD1. Germline V lookup: CDR1 MDHEN, CDR2 SYDVKM. The CDR3 contains 16 residues. The trim removed 6 bases at V and 2 bases at J, leaving 6 bases unmatched. Here the CDR3 reads CASSPPDRGPYNEQFF. CDR3 DNA: TGTGCCAGCAGCCCCCCGGACAGGGGGCCCTACAATGAGCAGTTCTTC. The variable domain in full, with the rest retrieved from reference TRBV28 and TRBJ2-1, is DVKVTQSSRYLVKRTGEKVFLECVQDMDHENMFWYRQDPGLGLRLIYFSYDVKMKEKGDIPEGYSVSREKKERFSLILESASTNQTSMYLCASSPPDRGPYNEQFFGPGTRLTVL.

This clone has only a few counts. The V call is TRBV19, the J call TRBJ1-5; 9 bases map to TRBD1. The germline gives CDR1 LNHDA, CDR2 SQIVND (reference sequence). The ends lost 10 bases at V and 2 bases at J; junction bases unmatched: 9. The CDR3 is 15 residues long. The CDR3: CATKGTGSGNQPQHF. The DNA for the CDR3 is TGTGCCACCAAAGGGACAGGGTCAGGCAATCAGCCCCAGCATTTT.

The chain joins TRBV5-1 to TRBJ2-7; 10 positions match TRBD2. Looked up from germline, CDR1 is SGHRS and CDR2 is YFSETQ. This CDR3 comprises 16 residues. Trimming took 3 bases from V and 1 from J; bases not matched to a gene: 7. In DNA, the CDR3 is TGCGCCAGCAGCTACCTGACTAGCGGGCCTTCCTACGAGCAGTACTTC. Its translation: CASSYLTSGPSYEQYF.

The chain recombines TRBV7-2 with TRBJ2-7; tentatively, D is TRBD1 (6 bases). V dropped 7 bases and J dropped 3 bases, with 13 bases sitting between them. There are 13 residues in the CDR3. Germline V CDR1 and CDR2: SGHTA, FQGNSA. CDR3 region: CASMSRGNYEQYF. Written as DNA, the CDR3 is TGTGCCAGCATGAGCAGGGGAAACTACGAGCAGTACTTC.

This sequence joins TRBV29-1 and TRBJ2-6; tentative D call: TRBD1 (5 bases). The ends were cut back, 5 bases at V and 0 bases at J, with 20 bases in the middle. CDR3 length: 18 residues. In germline, CDR1 is SQVTM, CDR2 ANQGSEA. CDR3 sequence (DNA): TGCAGCGTTTACTCCCCAGCAGGGCGATACTCTGGGGCCAACGTCCTGACTTTC. Its protein product is CSVYSPAGRYSGANVLTF.

The chain is built from TRBV5-1 and TRBJ1-4; D is perhaps TRBD1 (6 bases). Germline V gene sequence: CDR1 SGHRS, CDR2 YFSETQ. The CDR3 sequence is 14 residues long. The V and J ends lost 4 bases and 4 bases respectively, with 11 bases between them. The CDR3 DNA is TGCGCCAGCAGCGTGGGACACCTTAATGAAAAACTGTTTTTT. It specifies CASSVGHLNEKLFF. The full variable domain, its missing parts supplied by reference TRBV5-1 and TRBJ1-4, is KAGVTQTPRYLIKTRGQQVTLSCSPISGHRSVSWYQQTPGQGLQFLFEYFSETQRNKGNFPGRFSGRQFSNSRSEMNVSTLELGDSALYLCASSVGHLNEKLFFGSGTQLSVL.

The gene calls are TRBV4-3 and TRBJ2-4; 9 bases line up with TRBD2. The germline V gene encodes CDR1 LGHNA and CDR2 YSLEER. The CDR3 consists of 18 residues. The V segment lost 0 bases and the J segment 0 bases; nucleotides outside the gene matches: 6. The CDR3 region is CASSQEGLAGLAKNIQYF. The CDR3 coding sequence is TGCGCCAGCAGCCAAGAAGGGCTAGCGGGGTTAGCCAAAAACATTCAGTACTTC.

The chain uses TRBV4-2 and TRBJ2-5; TRBD2 matches 10 bases. The J call is uncertain, as TRBJ2-7 better fits the DNA end. The CDR3 is 17 residues long. Germline lookup yields CDR1 LGHNA and CDR2 YNFKEQ. In DNA, the CDR3 is TGTGCCAGCAGCCAAGATCTCGGGCTAGCGGGAGCCTACGAGCAGTACTTC. This codes for CASSQDLGLAGAYEQYF.

A few counts support this clone. The chain employs TRBV28 and TRBJ2-7; 7 nucleotides line up with TRBD2. Germline values: CDR1 MDHEN, CDR2 SYDVKM. The length of the CDR3 is 16 residues. J lost 2 bases, V lost 4 bases, and 11 bases had no gene match. CDR3: CASSWVAVGGTYEQYF. The CDR3 DNA is TGTGCCAGCAGTTGGGTTGCAGTGGGGGGGACCTACGAGCAGTACTTC.

This sequence joins TRBV7-9 and TRBJ1-2; 7 bases fit TRBD1. Unmatched junction bases numbered 14, after V lost 5 bases and J lost 5 bases. CDR1 and CDR2 from the germline V gene are SEHNR and FQNEAQ (reference sequence). CDR3 length: 16 residues. CDR3 region: CASSLNVEGASYGYTF. CDR3 nucleotides: TGTGCCAGCAGCCTTAATGTGGAGGGGGCCAGTTATGGCTACACCTTC.

CDR3 sequence reads: CASSVASTLTEAFF. DNA for the CDR3: TGTGCCAGCAGCGTAGCTTCAACCCTAACTGAAGCTTTCTTT. The chain is built from TRBV9 and TRBJ1-1; D is unclear. CDR3 length equals 14 residues. The germline V gene encodes CDR1 SGDLS and CDR2 YYNGEE. V was shortened by 0 bases and J by 5 bases, with 11 bases between the two germline ends.

This clone was detected only a few times. The chain uses TRBV19 and TRBJ1-1; D gene ambiguous. CDR3 length: 14 amino acids. Per germline, CDR1 LNHDA and CDR2 SQIVND (reference sequence). V lost 4 bases and J 4 bases, leaving 13 bases between the germline ends. The CDR3 bases are TGTGCCAGTAGTACGCGGTCAGTTCGCACTGAAGCTTTCTTT. Protein sequence: CASSTRSVRTEAFF.

This clone was counted once. The rearrangement uses TRBV4-1 and TRBJ2-4; the match to TRBD2 covers 9 bases. The CDR3 runs 17 residues. Germline V lookup: CDR1 MGHRA, CDR2 YSYEKL. V shed 0 bases, J shed 5 bases, and the junction held 8 bases outside the gene matches. The CDR3 loop is CASSQDLQGLAQNIQYF. For the CDR3, the DNA is TGCGCCAGCAGCCAAGATCTCCAAGGACTAGCGCAAAACATTCAGTACTTC.

This clone was seen a handful of times. This sequence joins TRBV28 and TRBJ2-2; D unclear. The CDR3 totals 13 residues. V lost 8 bases to trimming and J lost 5 bases, with 12 bases between them. Germline V gene sequence: CDR1 MDHEN, CDR2 SYDVKM. The CDR3: CASCPPVTGELFF. For the CDR3, the DNA is TGTGCCAGCTGCCCCCCGGTGACCGGGGAGCTGTTTTTT.